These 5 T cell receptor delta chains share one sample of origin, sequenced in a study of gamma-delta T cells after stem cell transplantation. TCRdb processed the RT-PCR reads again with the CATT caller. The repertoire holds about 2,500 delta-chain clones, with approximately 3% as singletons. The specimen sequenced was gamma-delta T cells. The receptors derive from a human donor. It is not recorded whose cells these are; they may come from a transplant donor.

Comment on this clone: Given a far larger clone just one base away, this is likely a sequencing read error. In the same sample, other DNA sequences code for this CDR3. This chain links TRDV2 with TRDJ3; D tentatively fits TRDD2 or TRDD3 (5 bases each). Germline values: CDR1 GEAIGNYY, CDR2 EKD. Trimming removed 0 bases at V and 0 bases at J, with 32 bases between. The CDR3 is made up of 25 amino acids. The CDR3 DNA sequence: TGTGCCTGTGACACCCCTCCAACCCCCTACGTTTCGGGGGCTAATGCCTCCTGGGACACCCGACAGATGTTTTTC. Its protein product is CACDTPPTPYVSGANASWDTRQMFF.

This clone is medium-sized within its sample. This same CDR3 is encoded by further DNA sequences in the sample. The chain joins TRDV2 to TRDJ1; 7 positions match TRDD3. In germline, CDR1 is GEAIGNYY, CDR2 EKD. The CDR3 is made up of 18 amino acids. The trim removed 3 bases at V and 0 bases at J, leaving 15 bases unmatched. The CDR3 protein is CACDALPTGAAHTDKLIF. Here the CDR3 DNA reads TGTGCCTGTGACGCTCTGCCTACTGGGGCCGCGCACACCGATAAACTCATCTTT.

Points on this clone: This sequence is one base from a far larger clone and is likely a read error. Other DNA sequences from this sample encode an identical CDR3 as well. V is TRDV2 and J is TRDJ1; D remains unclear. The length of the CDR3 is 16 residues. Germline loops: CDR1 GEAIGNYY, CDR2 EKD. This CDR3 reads CACDTIMRRGTDKLIF. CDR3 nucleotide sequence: TGTGCCTGCGACACCATAATGAGGAGAGGAACCGATAAACTCATCTTT.

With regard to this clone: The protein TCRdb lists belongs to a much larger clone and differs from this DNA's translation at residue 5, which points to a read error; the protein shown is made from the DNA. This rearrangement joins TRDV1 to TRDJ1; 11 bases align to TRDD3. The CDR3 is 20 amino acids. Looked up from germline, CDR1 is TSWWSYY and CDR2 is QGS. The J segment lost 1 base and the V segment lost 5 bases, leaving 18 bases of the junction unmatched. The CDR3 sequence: CALGSVVPGLGDKLTDKLIF. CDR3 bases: TGTGCTCTTGGGTCCGTGGTGCCAGGACTGGGGGATAAACTCACCGATAAACTCATCTTT.

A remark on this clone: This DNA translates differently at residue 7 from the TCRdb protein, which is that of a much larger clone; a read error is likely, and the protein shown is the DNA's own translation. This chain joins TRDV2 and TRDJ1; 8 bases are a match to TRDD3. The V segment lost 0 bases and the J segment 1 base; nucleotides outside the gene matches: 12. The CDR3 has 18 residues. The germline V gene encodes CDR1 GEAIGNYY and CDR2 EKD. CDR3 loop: CACDTVPGDSRGTDKLIF. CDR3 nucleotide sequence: TGTGCCTGTGACACCGTGCCGGGGGATAGTCGAGGCACCGATAAACTCATCTTT.